The 21 T cell receptor beta chains below all came from one sample that was sequenced in a study of T-cell reconstitution after alpha-beta-depleted transplantation in children. Preparation of the TCRbeta library was carried out with unique molecular identifiers. Via MiXCR, TCRdb re-called the PCR reads, giving one row per CDR3 protein. The table shows tens of thousands of distinct CDR3 sequences, with about 10% occurring only once. This specimen consisted of PBMCs, mostly from graft donor cells, obtained 60 days after TCRalphabeta/CD19-depleted stem cell transplant. The receptors originated from a male patient aged 2 to 10 who had a stem cell transplant for chronic granulomatous disease, so the T cells may come from the graft donor.

This chain links TRBV20-1 with TRBJ1-1; the D is unclear. Trimming shortened V by 3 bases and J by 1 base, and 12 bases separated the two germline ends. This CDR3 is 14 amino acids long. The germline V gene has CDR1 DFQATT and CDR2 SNEGSKA (reference sequence). DNA of the CDR3: TGCAGTGCTAGTTTGGGCAGCGCGAACACTGAAGCTTTCTTT. This encodes CSASLGSANTEAFF.

Remarks on this clonotype: One end of the junction is discordant with germline, which a read error may explain. This chain connects TRBV15 to TRBJ2-1, with 8 bases lining up with TRBD2. Germline CDR1 is LNHNV and CDR2 is YYDKDF (reference sequence). The CDR3 is 13 residues long. The CDR3 region has the DNA TGCACCAGCAGCGGGAGCTCCTACAATGAGCAGTTCTTC. Its translation: CTSSGSSYNEQFF. Full variable domain (rest looked up from reference TRBV15 and TRBJ2-1): DAMVIQNPRYQVTQFGKPVTLSCSQTLNHNVMYWYQQKSSQAPKLLFHYYDKDFNNEADTPDNFQSRRPNTSFCFLDIRSPGLGDTAMYLCTSSGSSYNEQFFGPGTRLTVL.

Ten or more counts support this clonotype. The chain uses TRBV7-6 and TRBJ1-1; TRBD1 aligns across 9 bases. The V segment lost 4 bases and the J segment 10 bases; nucleotides outside the gene matches: 7. The CDR3 runs 13 residues. Germline V gene sequence: CDR1 SGHVS, CDR2 FNYEAQ. This CDR3 reads CASSSPGQGGAFF. The CDR3 DNA is TGTGCCAGCAGCTCCCCGGGACAGGGTGGAGCTTTCTTT.

This clonotype was counted many times. The chain joins TRBV11-2 to TRBJ2-3; 13 bases map to TRBD2. The trim removed 1 base at V and 3 bases at J, leaving 4 bases unmatched. CDR1 is SGHAT and CDR2 is FQNNGV in the germline V gene. The CDR3 extends over 17 amino acids. CDR3 nucleotides: TGTGCCAGCAGCTTAGGACTAGCGGGAGGATCTACAGATACGCAGTATTTT. As protein: CASSLGLAGGSTDTQYF.

The V gene is TRBV20-1, the J gene TRBJ1-1; 9 bases agree with TRBD1. V lost 1 base and J lost 2; bases outside the gene matches: 11. Germline V gene lookup returns CDR1 DFQATT and CDR2 SNEGSKA (reference sequence). There are 17 residues in the CDR3. CDR3 nucleotide sequence: TGCAGTGCTAGAGGAAAACCCCCGGGACAGGGAAACACTGAAGCTTTCTTT. Protein product: CSARGKPPGQGNTEAFF.

In this sample, this clonotype turned up many times. The chain recombines TRBV5-1 with TRBJ2-2; TRBD1 aligns across 8 bases. The ends lost 5 bases at V and 6 bases at J; junction bases unmatched: 9. Germline CDR1 is SGHRS and CDR2 is YFSETQ. The CDR3 loop spans 15 amino acids. DNA of the CDR3: TGCGCCAGCAGGGCTGGACAGGGTAAATCCGGGGAGCTGTTTTTT. Translating gives CASRAGQGKSGELFF. The full variable domain, completed using reference TRBV5-1 and TRBJ2-2, is KAGVTQTPRYLIKTRGQQVTLSCSPISGHRSVSWYQQTPGQGLQFLFEYFSETQRNKGNFPGRFSGRQFSNSRSEMNVSTLELGDSALYLCASRAGQGKSGELFFGEGSRLTVL.

This clonotype occurred many times. V and J are TRBV18 and TRBJ2-3; a weak D match, TRBD2 (6 bases). The V gene lost 3 bases and the J gene lost 0 bases, with 10 bases spanning the gap. This CDR3 has 15 amino acids. The germline V gene has CDR1 KGHSH and CDR2 LQKENI. The chain's CDR3 is CASSPEGTSTDTQYF. The CDR3 nucleotides are TGTGCCAGCTCACCGGAGGGTACTAGCACAGATACGCAGTATTTT.

The V and J genes are TRBV7-9 and TRBJ2-5; D is possibly TRBD1 (8 bases). V was shortened by 2 bases and J by 3 bases, with 13 bases between the two germline ends. The germline CDR1 and CDR2 sequences are SEHNR and FQNEAQ (reference sequence). This CDR3 has 15 amino acids. The CDR3 DNA is TGTGCCAGCAGCTTACGCACAGGGGGGGAAGAGACCCAGTACTTC. This encodes CASSLRTGGEETQYF.

This clonotype was seen a few times. The genes are TRBV18 and TRBJ2-5, with D uncertain. Germline lookup yields CDR1 KGHSH and CDR2 LQKENI. CDR3 length: 13 amino acids. V was cut by 0 bases and J by 1 base, with 3 bases left in between. The CDR3 sequence: CASSPPFQETQYF. CDR3 DNA: TGTGCCAGCTCACCACCGTTCCAAGAGACCCAGTACTTC. Using reference TRBV18 and TRBJ2-5 for the parts outside the CDR3, the full variable domain is NAGVMQNPRHLVRRRGQEARLRCSPMKGHSHVYWYRQLPEEGLKFMVYLQKENIIDESGMPKERFSAEFPKEGPSILRIQQVVRGDSAAYFCASSPPFQETQYFGPGTRLLVL.

This clonotype was observed many times. This CDR3 reads CASSLGLAGGLNEQFF. CDR3 DNA: TGTGCCAGCAGCTTAGGCCTAGCGGGAGGACTCAATGAGCAGTTCTTC. The J gene is TRBJ2-1, the V gene TRBV11-2; 11 bases match TRBD2. The CDR3 length is 16 residues. J lost 6 bases, V lost 1 base, and 5 bases had no gene match. Germline CDR1 and CDR2: SGHAT and FQNNGV.

This clonotype came up many times. This chain links TRBV15 with TRBJ1-1; no reliable D call. The V gene's germline CDR1 is LNHNV and CDR2 YYDKDF (reference sequence). This CDR3 contains 17 residues. Trimming shortened V by 5 bases and J by 5 bases, and 24 bases separated the two germline ends. In DNA, the CDR3 is TGTGCCACCAGCCCAGAAAAACCAGGCTCCTATAGGACTGAAGCTTTCTTT. This gives the protein CATSPEKPGSYRTEAFF.

This clonotype was picked up many times. The V call is TRBV7-8, the J call TRBJ2-1, with TRBD2 matching 9 bases. The germline gives CDR1 SGHVS, CDR2 FQNEAQ. The V gene end was trimmed by 5 bases and the J gene end by 2 bases; junction bases not matched to a gene: 1. The CDR3 has 14 amino acids. This CDR3 is CASSASGTYNEQFF. The CDR3 DNA is TGTGCCAGCAGCGCTAGCGGGACCTACAATGAGCAGTTCTTC.

This clonotype has ten or more counts. This chain uses TRBV5-5 with TRBJ2-1; 7 bases line up with TRBD2. Germline loops: CDR1 SGHKS, CDR2 YYEKEE (reference sequence). V gave up 2 bases and J gave up 0 bases; unmatched junction bases: 5. The CDR3 is 16 amino acids. CDR3 sequence reads: CASSFGGGGSYNEQFF. The CDR3 nucleotides read TGTGCCAGCAGCTTCGGTGGGGGGGGCTCCTACAATGAGCAGTTCTTC.

The chain carries TRBV21-1 and TRBJ2-1. TRBV21-1 represents a pseudogene. This CDR3 spans 11 amino acids. For the CDR3, the DNA is TGTGCCAGCAGCAAAGTGGACGAGCAGTTCTTC. Its protein is CASSKVDEQFF.

This clonotype was seen at least ten times. The chain uses TRBV20-1 and TRBJ2-7, with 8 nucleotides matching TRBD2. Germline V gives CDR1 DFQATT, CDR2 SNEGSKA (reference sequence). V lost 6 bases to trimming and J lost 4 bases; unmatched junction nucleotides: 11. The length of the CDR3 is 14 residues. CDR3 in DNA: TGCAGTGCCCCCACACTAGCGGCCGCATACGAGCAGTACTTC. This codes for CSAPTLAAAYEQYF.

This clonotype appeared many times. This chain uses TRBV6-6 with TRBJ1-1; D is uncertain. The CDR3 has 12 amino acids. V lost 0 bases and J lost 3, with 2 bases in between. The V gene's germline CDR1 is MNHNY and CDR2 SVGAGI (reference sequence). The CDR3 loop reads CASSYSDTEAFF. CDR3 DNA sequence: TGTGCCAGCAGTTACTCAGACACTGAAGCTTTCTTT.

This clonotype was counted only a few times. The chain employs TRBV6-5 and TRBJ1-2; no clear D gene. In germline, CDR1 is MNHEY, CDR2 SVGAGI. The V end was cut by 5 bases, the J end by 4 bases, with 17 bases between. The CDR3 extends over 15 amino acids. CDR3 nucleotides: TGTGCCAGCAGTACCCAAACCGGGTCCTTCTATGGCTACACCTTC. Translation: CASSTQTGSFYGYTF.

This clonotype was counted only a few times. CDR3 in amino acids: CASSLDIASGTDTQYF. The CDR3 bases are TGCGCCAGCAGCTTGGATATAGCCTCCGGCACAGATACGCAGTATTTT. V is TRBV5-1 and J is TRBJ2-3; unclear D gene. This CDR3 is built from 16 residues. The germline V gene encodes CDR1 SGHRS and CDR2 YFSETQ. Trimming left V 0 bases short and J 1 base short, with 12 bases between.

There are many counts of this clonotype. The rearrangement links TRBV27 to TRBJ2-7, with D maybe TRBD1 (6 bases). The CDR3 extends over 14 amino acids. The V end lost 4 bases, the J end lost 2 bases, and 12 bases lay between the germline ends. From germline, CDR1 is MNHEY and CDR2 SMNVEV (reference sequence). The DNA of the CDR3 is TGTGCCAGCAGTTCAGGGGCCCCCCCCTACGAGCAGTACTTC. Translation gives CASSSGAPPYEQYF.

This clonotype came up once. This may stem from a read error, because a much larger clone lies one nucleotide away. The chain employs TRBV27 and TRBJ2-3, with D perhaps assigned TRBD1 or TRBD2 (5 bases each). The germline V gene has CDR1 MNHEY and CDR2 SMNVEV (reference sequence). The CDR3 spans 15 residues. In nucleotides, the CDR3 is TGTGCCAACAGTTTTAGTCAAGGGACCTTCGATACGCAGTATTTT. It is translated as CANSFSQGTFDTQYF.

This clonotype showed up many times. The rearrangement uses TRBV20-1 and TRBJ1-5, with D possibly matching TRBD1 (5 bases). Trimming took 1 base from V and 2 from J, leaving 15 bases between them. Germline CDR1 is DFQATT and CDR2 is SNEGSKA (reference sequence). The CDR3 covers 16 residues. Here the CDR3 reads CSARGPGGYGNQPQHF. The CDR3 DNA reads TGCAGTGCTAGAGGACCGGGGGGATACGGCAATCAGCCCCAGCATTTT.